The source of this TCR beta chain is a study of T cells in Graves' hyperthyroidism and ophthalmopathy. TCR beta CDR3 regions were amplified from RNA. HTBI primers were the set used in a first-round RT-PCR of the TCR CDR3. Via MiXCR, TCRdb re-called the multiplex PCR reads, giving one row per CDR3 protein. Found here are about 320,000 distinct CDR3 sequences, around 16% of them singletons; the top ten hold around a third. This clonotype was picked up a small number of times. What it binds is not known. It was considered stable Graves' hyperthyroidism when ophthalmopathy did not progress within 18 months. The diagnoses drew upon clinical symptoms, serum thyroxine and TRAb, thyroid ultrasound and orbital computed tomography. The V gene end was trimmed by 8 bases and the J gene end by 6 bases; junction bases not matched to a gene: 8. From germline, CDR1 is SQVTM and CDR2 ANQGSEA. This CDR3 is 12 amino acids long.

Study results and caveats: Researchers report that a 13 V-J model separated ophthalmopathy from stable hyperthyroidism. Most clonotypes expanded in the thyroid (above 0.001) were also present in blood.

This TCR came from a young man with Graves' hyperthyroidism. The chain is built from TRBV29-1 and TRBJ1-1; 8 bases are a match to TRBD1. Sequenced: blood. In DNA, the CDR3 is TGCAGCCCCACCCAGGGACAGGCTGAAGCTTTCTTT. Its translation is CSPTQGQAEAFF. Based on the CDR3 plus reference TRBV29-1 and TRBJ1-1, the full variable domain is SAVISQKPSRDICQRGTSLTIQCQVDSQVTMMFWYRQQPGQSLTLIATANQGSEATYESGFVIDKFPISRPNLTFSTLTVSNMSPEDSSIYLCSPTQGQAEAFFGQGTRLTVV.